The 31 T cell receptor beta chains reported below all come from one sample, sequenced in a study of HIV-infected children after antiretroviral therapy interruption. A 3' RACE protocol on RNA, with unique molecular identifiers, produced the TCR library. Each CDR3 protein gets one entry after TCRdb re-called the 3' RACE reads with MiXCR. The table records 90,000 or so distinct CDR3 sequences, 6.9% of them present only once. The sample's treatment: PENTA 11 planned treatment interruption arm or continuous ART arm. The material sequenced was CD45RA+ CD4+ T cells from PBMCs, pooled from several time points, taken from a donor given antiretroviral therapy, either interrupted or continuous. Noted subset: naive CD4+ CD45RA+ CD45RO- T cells. The receptors come from a pool of human donors with HIV.

This clonotype was seen ten or more times. This could be a read error, since a much larger clone is one nucleotide away. The gene calls are TRBV6-6 and TRBJ2-7, with D possibly TRBD2 on 6 matching bases. The CDR3 is made up of 13 amino acids. Germline CDR1 MNHNY, CDR2 SVGAGI (reference sequence). The CDR3: CASREGTSYDQYF. Here the CDR3 DNA reads TGTGCCAGCAGGGAGGGGACCTCCTACGACCAGTACTTC.

This clonotype was seen at least ten times. The chain uses TRBV5-1 and TRBJ2-1; TRBD2 agrees at 8 bases. With V trimmed by 2 bases and J by 4 bases, 5 bases remained unmatched. The germline gives CDR1 SGHRS, CDR2 YFSETQ. The CDR3 covers 15 residues. In DNA form, the CDR3 reads TGCGCCAGCAGCTTAGCGGGAGACTTGTACAATGAGCAGTTCTTC. Translated, it gives CASSLAGDLYNEQFF.

This clonotype was seen ten or more times. J is TRBJ2-5 and V is TRBV30, with 14 bases matching TRBD2. Germline V gene sequence: CDR1 GTSNPN, CDR2 SVGIG (reference sequence). After removal of 1 base from V and 4 bases from J, the junction contained 5 bases not matched to a gene. There are 16 residues in the CDR3. The CDR3 sequence: CAWSAPGTSGGETQYF. The CDR3 region has the DNA TGTGCCTGGAGTGCCCCCGGGACTAGCGGGGGAGAGACCCAGTACTTC.

This clonotype turned up a few times. The rearrangement uses TRBV5-1 and TRBJ2-7; 13 bases line up with TRBD2. The CDR3 runs 17 residues. J gave up 5 bases and V 0 bases, and 8 bases lay outside the gene matches. CDR1 and CDR2 (germline): SGHRS, YFSETQ. For the CDR3, the DNA is TGCGCCAGCAGCTTGGTCATGTCACTAGCGGGAGGGAACGAGCAGTACTTC. This sequence encodes CASSLVMSLAGGNEQYF.

This clonotype was observed at least ten times. The V call is TRBV2, the J call TRBJ1-2; D may be TRBD1 (5 bases). V dropped 0 bases and J dropped 8 bases, with 13 bases sitting between them. Per the germline V gene, CDR1 is SNHLY and CDR2 is FYNNEI. This CDR3 comprises 14 residues. In DNA form, the CDR3 reads TGTGCCAGCAGTGAAGCGCTGACAGTAGGAGGCTACACCTTC. It encodes CASSEALTVGGYTF.

In this sample, this clonotype turned up many times. This sequence joins TRBV28 and TRBJ1-4; D possibly corresponds to TRBD1 (5 bases). CDR3 length equals 15 residues. Germline lookup yields CDR1 MDHEN and CDR2 SYDVKM. V was clipped by 4 bases and J by 5 bases, with 14 bases between them. CDR3 coding DNA: TGTGCCAGCAGTTATGGGGGAAGAATCAATGAAAAACTGTTTTTT. Its protein is CASSYGGRINEKLFF.

The table lists this clonotype with many counts. This rearrangement joins TRBV6-6 to TRBJ1-1; TRBD1 aligns across 9 bases. Germline V gene lookup returns CDR1 MNHNY and CDR2 SVGAGI (reference sequence). J lost 6 bases, V lost 7 bases, and 9 bases had no gene match. The length of the CDR3 is 14 residues. The CDR3 nucleotides are TGTGCCAGCACGCAGGGACAGGGATCGTCTGAAGCTTTCTTT. Protein: CASTQGQGSSEAFF.

At least ten counts were recorded for this clonotype. V is TRBV6-6 and J is TRBJ2-5; 9 positions match TRBD1. V shed 5 bases, J shed 5 bases, and the junction held 6 bases outside the gene matches. The CDR3 extends over 14 amino acids. From germline, CDR1 is MNHNY and CDR2 SVGAGI (reference sequence). The CDR3 protein is CASSPGTGLETQYF. For the CDR3, the DNA is TGTGCCAGCAGTCCTGGGACAGGGCTGGAGACCCAGTACTTC.

This chain links TRBV5-1 with TRBJ1-2; 9 positions agree with TRBD1. The CDR3 totals 14 residues. The germline CDR1 and CDR2 sequences are SGHRS and YFSETQ. V was clipped by 1 base and J by 5 bases; unmatched bases: 3. DNA for the CDR3: TGCGCCAGCAGCTTGACAGGGGGCGAGTATGGCTACACCTTC. Its translation: CASSLTGGEYGYTF.

This chain uses TRBV18 with TRBJ2-5; 7 nucleotides agree with TRBD1. The germline gives CDR1 KGHSH, CDR2 LQKENI. With 3 bases clipped from V and 5 bases from J, the junction kept 9 bases outside the gene matches. The CDR3 extends over 15 amino acids. The CDR3 loop reads CASSPDRSPRETQYF. CDR3 DNA sequence: TGTGCCAGCTCACCGGACAGGTCCCCCCGCGAGACCCAGTACTTC.

This chain uses TRBV6-1 with TRBJ1-2; the match to TRBD1 covers 7 bases. The V gene's germline CDR1 is MNHNS and CDR2 SASEGT. The CDR3 length is 15 residues. The ends lost 8 bases at V and 7 bases at J; junction bases unmatched: 16. The chain's CDR3 is CASRMGTDFFSGYTF. CDR3 sequence (DNA): TGTGCCAGCCGGATGGGGACAGACTTTTTTAGTGGCTACACCTTC.

This clonotype has ten or more counts. The gene calls are TRBV7-2 and TRBJ1-5; possibly TRBD1 for D (6 bases). Germline CDR1 SGHTA, CDR2 FQGNSA. V was pared by 6 bases and J by 7 bases, with 19 bases between. The CDR3 loop spans 15 amino acids. This CDR3 is CASSPMWGAGQPQHF. CDR3 coding DNA: TGTGCCAGCAGTCCAATGTGGGGGGCGGGCCAGCCCCAGCATTTT.

Ten or more counts support this clonotype. This chain's CDR3 is CSAREWGANTEAFF. The CDR3 nucleotides are TGCAGTGCTAGAGAATGGGGGGCGAACACTGAAGCTTTCTTT. The chain couples TRBV20-1 to TRBJ1-1, with D possibly being TRBD1 (6 bases). Germline assignment: CDR1 DFQATT and CDR2 SNEGSKA (reference sequence). This CDR3 has 14 amino acids. Trimming pared 0 bases from V and 1 base from J, leaving 9 bases between.

This clonotype came up many times. The chain is built from TRBV11-2 and TRBJ2-7, with TRBD2 matching 7 bases. Germline CDR1 and CDR2: SGHAT and FQNNGV. Trimming removed 1 base from V and 0 bases from J; junction bases left unmatched: 0. This CDR3 region has 14 residues. The CDR3 bases are TGTGCCAGCAGCTTAGGGGGGGGCTCCTACGAGCAGTACTTC. Protein product: CASSLGGGSYEQYF. Based on the CDR3 plus reference TRBV11-2 and TRBJ2-7, the full variable domain is EAGVAQSPRYKIIEKRQSVAFWCNPISGHATLYWYQQILGQGPKLLIQFQNNGVVDDSQLPKDRFSAERLKGVDSTLKIQPAKLEDSAVYLCASSLGGGSYEQYFGPGTRLTVT.

This clonotype is termed medium-sized (0.01 to 0.1%). The V call is TRBV9, the J call TRBJ2-1, with no clear D. Per the germline V gene, CDR1 is SGDLS and CDR2 is YYNGEE. Trimming removed 6 bases at V and 5 bases at J, with 6 bases between. This CDR3 spans 11 amino acids. The CDR3 is CASTRNNEQFF. The CDR3 DNA sequence: TGTGCCAGCACGAGGAACAATGAGCAGTTCTTC.

This clonotype was observed a few times. The gene calls are TRBV3-1 and TRBJ1-1; D gene ambiguous. Trimming removed 0 bases at V and 8 bases at J, with 7 bases between. The CDR3 consists of 12 residues. CDR1 is LGHDT and CDR2 is YNNKEL in the germline V gene (reference sequence). The CDR3 DNA reads TGTGCCAGCAGCCAAGACGGTGGGGAAGCTTTCTTT. Its protein product is CASSQDGGEAFF.

This clonotype was counted at least ten times. The gene calls are TRBV18 and TRBJ2-5; TRBD1 might be the D (5 bases). In germline, CDR1 is KGHSH, CDR2 LQKENI. The CDR3 sequence is 13 residues long. The germline V and J ends were trimmed by 3 bases and 5 bases, with 10 bases remaining between them. CDR3 loop: CASSPHPGETQYF. CDR3 in DNA: TGTGCCAGCTCACCTCATCCAGGGGAGACCCAGTACTTC.

This clonotype was observed at least ten times. The chain couples TRBV12-3 or TRBV12-4 to TRBJ2-2; 8 bases map to TRBD2. Germline trimming cut 10 bases from V and 6 bases from J; bases unmatched to any gene: 7. This CDR3 is built from 13 residues. CDR3 amino acids: CANRAGDAGELFF. CDR3 nucleotide sequence: TGTGCCAATAGAGCGGGAGATGCCGGGGAGCTGTTTTTT.

This clonotype was recorded at least ten times. CDR3 in amino acids: CASSAGGGSTDTQYF. The CDR3, as DNA: TGTGCCAGCAGCGCAGGGGGGGGTAGCACAGATACGCAGTATTTT. V gene TRBV9 combines with J gene TRBJ2-3; D might be TRBD1 or TRBD2, each matching 7 bases. V lost 3 bases and J 0 bases, leaving 11 bases between the germline ends. The CDR3 is 15 residues long. CDR1 and CDR2 from the germline V gene are SGDLS and YYNGEE.

This clonotype was picked up many times. This chain uses TRBV2 with TRBJ1-5; D possibly corresponds to TRBD1 (5 bases). The CDR3 totals 14 residues. Germline CDR1 is SNHLY and CDR2 is FYNNEI. Trimming cost V 7 bases and J 0 bases, with 10 bases left between them. This chain's CDR3 is CASKRQNSNQPQHF. The CDR3 bases are TGTGCCAGCAAAAGACAGAATAGCAATCAGCCCCAGCATTTT.

The rearrangement joins TRBV9 to TRBJ2-2, with D perhaps TRBD2 (6 bases). From germline, CDR1 is SGDLS and CDR2 YYNGEE. Trimming stripped 4 bases from V and 5 bases from J, with 12 bases between. CDR3 length: 14 residues. The CDR3 DNA reads TGTGCCAGCAGCCCGGGACTCCTGACCGGGGAGCTGTTTTTT. It specifies CASSPGLLTGELFF. The full variable domain, rest sourced from reference TRBV9 and TRBJ2-2, is DSGVTQTPKHLITATGQRVTLRCSPRSGDLSVYWYQQSLDQGLQFLIQYYNGEERAKGNILERFSAQQFPDLHSELNLSSLELGDSALYFCASSPGLLTGELFFGEGSRLTVL.

The rearrangement uses TRBV7-7 and TRBJ2-7; D gene uncertain. The CDR3 spans 13 residues. The germline gives CDR1 SSHAT, CDR2 FNYEAQ (reference sequence). V gave up 1 base and J gave up 6 bases, with 10 bases separating them. CDR3 in DNA: TGTGCCAGCAGCTTAGGACCGTCGTCCGAGCAGTACTTC. It is translated as CASSLGPSSEQYF.

This clonotype was found many times. The chain uses TRBV5-1 and TRBJ2-1; D is undetermined. Deletions cut 0 bases from V and 0 bases from J, with 10 bases between. There are 16 residues in the CDR3. Germline CDR1 SGHRS, CDR2 YFSETQ. CDR3 sequence (DNA): TGCGCCAGCAGCTTGGAGGCCCTGAGCTCCTACAATGAGCAGTTCTTC. Encoded protein: CASSLEALSSYNEQFF. The variable domain in full, with the rest retrieved from reference TRBV5-1 and TRBJ2-1, is KAGVTQTPRYLIKTRGQQVTLSCSPISGHRSVSWYQQTPGQGLQFLFEYFSETQRNKGNFPGRFSGRQFSNSRSEMNVSTLELGDSALYLCASSLEALSSYNEQFFGPGTRLTVL.

This clonotype was observed a handful of times. J is TRBJ2-3 and V is TRBV20-1; D is perhaps TRBD2 (5 bases). The V gene's germline CDR1 is DFQATT and CDR2 SNEGSKA (reference sequence). Trimming removed 2 bases at V and 6 bases at J, with 15 bases between. This CDR3 is 14 amino acids long. CDR3 DNA: TGCAGTGCTAGACTAGCTGCTCTTACCGATACGCAGTATTTT. It codes for CSARLAALTDTQYF.

This clonotype was counted only a few times. The chain links TRBV3-1 to TRBJ2-2; the D gene is possibly TRBD1 (5 bases). Germline CDR1 LGHDT, CDR2 YNNKEL (reference sequence). This CDR3 comprises 14 residues. The V end lost 2 bases, the J end lost 5 bases, and 9 bases lay between the germline ends. CDR3 nucleotides: TGTGCCAGCAGCCAATCCAGGGTAACCGGGGAGCTGTTTTTT. The encoded protein is CASSQSRVTGELFF.

This clonotype has just a few counts. The rearrangement uses TRBV7-3 and TRBJ2-3; D ambiguous. Germline V lookup: CDR1 SGHTA, CDR2 FQGTGA. The CDR3 is made up of 15 amino acids. V lost 6 bases and J lost 7, with 20 bases in between. Written as DNA, the CDR3 is TGTGCCAGCAGTCCCGCCCGATGGCAGCGAAATACGCAGTATTTT. It translates to CASSPARWQRNTQYF.

This clonotype came up many times. The chain is built from TRBV21-1 and TRBJ2-1; TRBD2 is the table's D call, not checked against the DNA. TRBV21-1 is tagged as a pseudogene. There are 15 residues in the CDR3. The DNA for the CDR3 is TGTGCCAGCAGCCCGGGGCTGGAGAGGTACAATGAGCAGTTCTTC. It encodes CASSPGLERYNEQFF.

This clonotype has ten or more counts. The chain recombines TRBV19 with TRBJ1-5, with 9 bases identical to TRBD1. V lost 3 bases, J lost 6 bases, and 6 bases stayed unmatched. The CDR3 is 15 residues long. Germline CDR1 is LNHDA and CDR2 is SQIVND (reference sequence). The chain's CDR3 is CASSIGGTGLQPQHF. CDR3 coding DNA: TGTGCCAGTAGTATTGGGGGGACAGGGCTTCAGCCCCAGCATTTT.

This clonotype was seen many times. The chain is built from TRBV6-5 and TRBJ2-2; D possibly uses TRBD1 or TRBD2 (5 bases each). Germline V gives CDR1 MNHEY, CDR2 SVGAGI. The CDR3 is made up of 13 amino acids. V was trimmed by 2 bases and J by 6 bases, leaving 7 bases between them. The CDR3 DNA reads TGTGCCAGCAGTTACGTGGGGGCCGGGGAGCTGTTTTTT. It codes for CASSYVGAGELFF.

The chain joins TRBV5-1 to TRBJ2-3, with D possibly being TRBD2 (6 bases). Germline V CDR1 and CDR2: SGHRS, YFSETQ. Trimming took off 4 bases at V and 4 bases at J, with 10 bases between the two ends. The CDR3 loop spans 13 amino acids. As DNA, the CDR3 is TGCGCCAGCAGCAAACTAGCTGCAGATACGCAGTATTTT. Its translation: CASSKLAADTQYF.

This clonotype was seen ten or more times. One end of the junction does not line up with germline, which may come from a read error. J is TRBJ2-1 and V is TRBV12-3 or TRBV12-4, with D unclear. The length of the CDR3 is 15 residues. CDR3 region: CASSLDGRRYAEQFF. CDR3 nucleotides: TGTGCAAGCAGCTTAGATGGCAGGCGCTATGCTGAGCAGTTCTTC.